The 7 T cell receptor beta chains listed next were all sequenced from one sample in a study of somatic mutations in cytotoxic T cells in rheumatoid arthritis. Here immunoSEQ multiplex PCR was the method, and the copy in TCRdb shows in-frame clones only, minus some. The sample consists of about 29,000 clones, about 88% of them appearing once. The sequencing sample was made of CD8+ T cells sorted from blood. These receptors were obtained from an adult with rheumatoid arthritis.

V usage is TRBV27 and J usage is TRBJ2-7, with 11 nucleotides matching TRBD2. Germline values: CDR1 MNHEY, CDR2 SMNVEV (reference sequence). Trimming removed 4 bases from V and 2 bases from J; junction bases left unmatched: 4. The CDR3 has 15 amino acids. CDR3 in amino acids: CASSWTSGHTYEQYF. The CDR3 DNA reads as TGTGCCAGCAGTTGGACTAGCGGGCACACCTACGAGCAGTACTTC.

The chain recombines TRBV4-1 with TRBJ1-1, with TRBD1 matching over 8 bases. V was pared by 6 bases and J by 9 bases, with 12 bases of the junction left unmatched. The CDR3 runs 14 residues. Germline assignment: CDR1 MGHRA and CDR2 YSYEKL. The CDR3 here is CASRGWTGIPKAFF. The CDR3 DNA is TGCGCCAGCAGGGGCTGGACAGGGATCCCTAAAGCTTTCTTT.

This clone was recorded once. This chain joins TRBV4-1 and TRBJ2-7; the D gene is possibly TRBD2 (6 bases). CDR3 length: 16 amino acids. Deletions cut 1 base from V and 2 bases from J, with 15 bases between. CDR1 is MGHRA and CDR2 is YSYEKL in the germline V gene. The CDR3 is CASSQGLGGVTYEQYF. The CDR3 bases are TGCGCCAGCAGCCAAGGTCTTGGCGGGGTAACCTACGAGCAGTACTTC.

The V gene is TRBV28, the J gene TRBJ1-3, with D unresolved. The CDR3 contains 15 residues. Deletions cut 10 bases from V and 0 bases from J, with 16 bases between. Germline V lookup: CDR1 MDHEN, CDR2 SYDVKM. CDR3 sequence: CATIDVSYSGNTIYF. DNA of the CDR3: TGTGCCACTATAGACGTGAGTTACTCTGGAAACACCATATATTTT.

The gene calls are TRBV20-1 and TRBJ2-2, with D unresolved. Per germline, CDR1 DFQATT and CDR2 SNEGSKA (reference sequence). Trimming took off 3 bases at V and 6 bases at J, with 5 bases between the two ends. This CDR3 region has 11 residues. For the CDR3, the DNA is TGCAGTGCTAGCGGGTCCGGGGAGCTGTTTTTT. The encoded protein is CSASGSGELFF.

This CDR3 reads CASSQESIAAGANVLTF. CDR3 in DNA: TGCGCCAGCAGCCAAGAGTCGATAGCGGCTGGGGCCAACGTCCTGACTTTC. This chain joins TRBV4-1 and TRBJ2-6; possible D gene TRBD2, 6 bases. V was pared by 0 bases and J by 2 bases, with 11 bases between. The germline gives CDR1 MGHRA, CDR2 YSYEKL. There are 17 residues in the CDR3.

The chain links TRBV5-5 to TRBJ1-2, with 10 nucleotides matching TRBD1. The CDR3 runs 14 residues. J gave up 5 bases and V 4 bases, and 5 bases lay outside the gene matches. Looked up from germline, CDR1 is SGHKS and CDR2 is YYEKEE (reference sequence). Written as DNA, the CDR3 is TGTGCCAGCAGCCCCTGGACAGGGGGGTATGGCTACACCTTC. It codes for CASSPWTGGYGYTF.